The 6 T cell receptor beta chains below come from one sample, sequenced in a study of patients and donors after allogeneic stem cell transplantation. TCRdb itself ran the RT-PCR reads through MiXCR, one entry per CDR3 protein. This table holds approximately 150,000 distinct CDR3 sequences, over 30% found once. Sample: blood, either unsorted or a sorted T cell fraction (not recorded which). The receptor source for this set is a human donor who was either an allogeneic HSCT recipient or a stem cell or donor lymphocyte infusion donor (not recorded which). It is not recorded whose cells these are; they may come from a transplant donor.

This chain joins TRBV12-3 or TRBV12-4 and TRBJ2-5, with TRBD2 identical over 9 bases. V was pared by 1 base and J by 4 bases, with 7 bases of the junction left unmatched. The length of the CDR3 is 16 residues. The CDR3 reads CASSLGLADGGETQYF. The CDR3 DNA is TGTGCCAGCAGTTTAGGACTAGCGGATGGGGGAGAGACCCAGTACTTC.

This chain links TRBV5-5 with TRBJ1-5, with 8 bases that match TRBD1. Trimming at V came to 3 bases and at J to 5 bases, leaving 7 bases not matched to a gene. Germline V gene sequence: CDR1 SGHKS, CDR2 YYEKEE (reference sequence). This CDR3 spans 15 amino acids. In nucleotides, the CDR3 is TGTGCCAGCAGCTCCGCCCGGGACAGGCATCAGCCCCAGCATTTT. This codes for CASSSARDRHQPQHF.

The chain employs TRBV2 and TRBJ2-7; TRBD1 matches 8 bases. CDR1 SNHLY and CDR2 FYNNEI come from the germline V gene. Trimming cost V 10 bases and J 3 bases; bases outside gene matches: 2. The CDR3 consists of 11 residues. As DNA, the CDR3 is TGTGCCAACGGACAGGGCTACGAGCAGTACTTC. Protein: CANGQGYEQYF.

This clonotype was picked up a small number of times. The rearrangement links TRBV6-5 to TRBJ1-2; the match to TRBD1 covers 7 bases. The ends lost 2 bases at V and 4 bases at J; junction bases unmatched: 1. Germline V gives CDR1 MNHEY, CDR2 SVGAGI. CDR3 size: 13 residues. The CDR3 DNA reads TGTGCCAGCAGTTACGACAGGGTCTATGGCTACACCTTC. Encoded protein: CASSYDRVYGYTF.

V and J are TRBV7-9 and TRBJ2-7; no reliable D call. The germline V gene has CDR1 SEHNR and CDR2 FQNEAQ (reference sequence). V was clipped by 1 base and J by 2 bases, with 9 bases between them. The CDR3 covers 14 residues. For the CDR3, the DNA is TGTGCCAGCAGCTTAGAGGGTCAGACCTACGAGCAGTACGTC. Translation: CASSLEGQTYEQYV.

V usage is TRBV27 and J usage is TRBJ2-3; D tentatively fits TRBD1 or TRBD2 (6 bases each). V shed 2 bases and J shed 3 bases, with 12 bases lying between them. CDR1 MNHEY and CDR2 SMNVEV come from the germline V gene (reference sequence). There are 15 residues in the CDR3. The CDR3 reads CASSLLGGLTDTQYF. For the CDR3, the DNA is TGTGCCAGCAGTTTACTTGGGGGGCTTACAGATACGCAGTATTTT.